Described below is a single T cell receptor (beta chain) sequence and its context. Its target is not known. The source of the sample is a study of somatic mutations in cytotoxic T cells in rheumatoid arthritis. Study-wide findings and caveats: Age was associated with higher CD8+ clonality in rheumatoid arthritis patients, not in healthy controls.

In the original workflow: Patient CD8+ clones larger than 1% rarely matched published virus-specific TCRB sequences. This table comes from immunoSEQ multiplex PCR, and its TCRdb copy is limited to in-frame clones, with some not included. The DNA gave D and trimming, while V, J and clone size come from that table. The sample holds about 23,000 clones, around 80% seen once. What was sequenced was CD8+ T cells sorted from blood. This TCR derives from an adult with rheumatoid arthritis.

CDR3 protein: CASSQVLGPEGEQFF. The DNA of the CDR3 is TGCGCCAGCAGCCAAGTCCTAGGTCCGGAGGGTGAGCAGTTCTTC. The V gene is TRBV4-3, the J gene TRBJ2-1; D possibly corresponds to TRBD2 (6 bases). The V end lost 1 base, the J end lost 9 bases, and 16 bases lay between the germline ends. Germline lookup yields CDR1 LGHNA and CDR2 YSLEER. This CDR3 has 15 amino acids.